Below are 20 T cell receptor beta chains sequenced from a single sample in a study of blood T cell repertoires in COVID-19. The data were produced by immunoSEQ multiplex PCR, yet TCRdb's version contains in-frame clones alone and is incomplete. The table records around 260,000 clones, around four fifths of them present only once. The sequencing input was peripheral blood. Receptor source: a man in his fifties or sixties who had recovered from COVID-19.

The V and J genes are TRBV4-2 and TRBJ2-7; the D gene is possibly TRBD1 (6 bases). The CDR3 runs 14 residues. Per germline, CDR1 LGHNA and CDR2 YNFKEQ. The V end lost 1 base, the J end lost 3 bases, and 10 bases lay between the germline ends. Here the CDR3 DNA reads TGTGCCAGCAGCCAAGCCCAGGGGATCTACGAGCAGTACTTC. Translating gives CASSQAQGIYEQYF.

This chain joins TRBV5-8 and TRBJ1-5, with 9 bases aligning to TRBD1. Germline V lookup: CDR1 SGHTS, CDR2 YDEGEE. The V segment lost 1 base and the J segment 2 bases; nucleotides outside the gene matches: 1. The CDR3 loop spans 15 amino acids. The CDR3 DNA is TGTGCCAGCAGCTTGTGGACAGGGGGCAATCAGCCCCAGCATTTT. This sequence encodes CASSLWTGGNQPQHF.

The CDR3 sequence is CASSPGGGWQTQYF. The DNA of the CDR3 is TGCGCCAGCAGCCCGGGGGGCGGGTGGCAGACCCAGTACTTC. The chain recombines TRBV5-1 with TRBJ2-5, with D possibly matching TRBD2 (7 bases). This CDR3 is 14 amino acids long. Trimming stripped 4 bases from V and 6 bases from J, with 16 bases between. Germline V lookup: CDR1 SGHRS, CDR2 YFSETQ.

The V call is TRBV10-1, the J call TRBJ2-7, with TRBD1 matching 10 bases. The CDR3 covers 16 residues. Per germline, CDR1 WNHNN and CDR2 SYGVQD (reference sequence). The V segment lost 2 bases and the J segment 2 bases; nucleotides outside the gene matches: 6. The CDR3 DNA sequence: TGCGCCAGCAGTGAGCTGGAGGACAGGGGGACCTACGAGCAGTACTTC. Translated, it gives CASSELEDRGTYEQYF.

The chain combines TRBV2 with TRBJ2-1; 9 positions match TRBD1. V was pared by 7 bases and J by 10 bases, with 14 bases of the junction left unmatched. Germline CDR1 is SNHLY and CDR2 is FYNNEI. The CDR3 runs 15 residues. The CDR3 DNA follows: TGTGCCAGCAAAATTGGGACAGGGTTAGGGGTAGAGCAGTTCTTC. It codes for CASKIGTGLGVEQFF. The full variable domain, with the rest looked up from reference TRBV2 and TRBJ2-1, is EPEVTQTPSHQVTQMGQEVILRCVPISNHLYFYWYRQILGQKVEFLVSFYNNEISEKSEIFDDQFSVERPDGSNFTLKIRSTKLEDSAMYFCASKIGTGLGVEQFFGPGTRLTVL.

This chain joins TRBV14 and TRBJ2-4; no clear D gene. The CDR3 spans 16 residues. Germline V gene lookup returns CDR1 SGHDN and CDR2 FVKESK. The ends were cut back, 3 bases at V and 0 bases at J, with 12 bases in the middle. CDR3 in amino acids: CASSHSGFLAKNIQYF. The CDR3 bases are TGTGCCAGCAGCCACTCAGGATTCCTAGCCAAAAACATTCAGTACTTC.

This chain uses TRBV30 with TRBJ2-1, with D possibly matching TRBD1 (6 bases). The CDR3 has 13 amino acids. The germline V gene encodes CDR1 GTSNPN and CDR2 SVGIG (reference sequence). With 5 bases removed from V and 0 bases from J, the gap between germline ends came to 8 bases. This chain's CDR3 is CAWQDSSYNEQFF. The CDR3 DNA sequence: TGTGCCTGGCAGGACAGCTCCTACAATGAGCAGTTCTTC.

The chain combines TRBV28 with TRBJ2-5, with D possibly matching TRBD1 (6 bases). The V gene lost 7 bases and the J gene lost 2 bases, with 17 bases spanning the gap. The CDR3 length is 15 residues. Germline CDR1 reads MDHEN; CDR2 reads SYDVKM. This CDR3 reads CASKLPGHRQETQYF. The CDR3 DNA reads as TGTGCCAGCAAACTTCCGGGACATCGGCAAGAGACCCAGTACTTC.

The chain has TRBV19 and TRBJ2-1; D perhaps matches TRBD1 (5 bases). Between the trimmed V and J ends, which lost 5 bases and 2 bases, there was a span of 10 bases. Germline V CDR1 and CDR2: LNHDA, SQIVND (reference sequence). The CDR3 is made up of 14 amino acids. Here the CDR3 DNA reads TGTGCCAGTAGTCGGGCAGGGCCCTACAATGAGCAGTTCTTC. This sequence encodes CASSRAGPYNEQFF.

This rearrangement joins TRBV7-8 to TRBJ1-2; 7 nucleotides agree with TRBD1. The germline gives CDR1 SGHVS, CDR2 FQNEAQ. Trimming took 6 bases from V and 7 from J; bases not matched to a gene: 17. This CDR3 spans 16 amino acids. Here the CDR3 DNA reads TGTGCCAGCAGTTCCGGGACAGAACTCTACCGAGGTGGCTACACCTTC. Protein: CASSSGTELYRGGYTF. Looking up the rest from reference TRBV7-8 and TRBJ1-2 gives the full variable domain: GAGVSQSPRYKVAKRGQDVALRCDPISGHVSLFWYQQALGQGPEFLTYFQNEAQLDKSGLPSDRFFAERPEGSVSTLKIQRTQQEDSAVYLCASSSGTELYRGGYTFGSGTRLTVV.

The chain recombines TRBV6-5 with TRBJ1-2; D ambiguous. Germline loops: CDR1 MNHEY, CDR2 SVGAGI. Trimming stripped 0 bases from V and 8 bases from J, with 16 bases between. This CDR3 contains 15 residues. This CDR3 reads CASSYSKVGGGGYTF. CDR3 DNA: TGTGCCAGCAGTTACTCGAAGGTGGGAGGCGGAGGCTACACCTTC.

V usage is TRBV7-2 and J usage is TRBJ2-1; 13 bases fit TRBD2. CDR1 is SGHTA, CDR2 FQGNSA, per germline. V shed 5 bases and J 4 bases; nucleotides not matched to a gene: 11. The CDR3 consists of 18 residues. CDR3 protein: CASSPRTSGSVGYNEQFF. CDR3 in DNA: TGTGCCAGCAGCCCCAGGACTAGCGGGAGTGTGGGTTACAATGAGCAGTTCTTC.

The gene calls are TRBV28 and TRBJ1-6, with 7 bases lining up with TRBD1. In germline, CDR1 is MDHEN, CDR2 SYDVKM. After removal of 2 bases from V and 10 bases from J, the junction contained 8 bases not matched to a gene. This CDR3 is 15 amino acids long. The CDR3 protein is CASSLPDRDNSPLHF. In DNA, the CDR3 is TGTGCCAGCAGTTTACCCGACAGGGACAACTCACCCCTCCACTTT. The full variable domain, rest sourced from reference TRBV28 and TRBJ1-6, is DVKVTQSSRYLVKRTGEKVFLECVQDMDHENMFWYRQDPGLGLRLIYFSYDVKMKEKGDIPEGYSVSREKKERFSLILESASTNQTSMYLCASSLPDRDNSPLHFGNGTRLTVT.

Written as DNA, the CDR3 is TGTGCCAGTAGTATATCCCCGGACACCCCGAAAAAGCAGTTCTTC. It is translated as CASSISPDTPKKQFF. The V call is TRBV19, the J call TRBJ2-1; D is possibly TRBD1 (5 bases). This CDR3 spans 15 amino acids. With 2 bases removed from V and 11 bases from J, the gap between germline ends came to 19 bases. Germline CDR1 reads LNHDA; CDR2 reads SQIVND (reference sequence).

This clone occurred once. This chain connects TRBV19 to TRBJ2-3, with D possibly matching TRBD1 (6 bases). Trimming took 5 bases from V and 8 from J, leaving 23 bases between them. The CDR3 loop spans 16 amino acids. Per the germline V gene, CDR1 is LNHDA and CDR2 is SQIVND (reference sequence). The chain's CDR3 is CASSPPAGVGRGTQYF. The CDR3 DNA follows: TGTGCCAGTAGTCCTCCGGCAGGGGTAGGCAGAGGTACGCAGTATTTT.

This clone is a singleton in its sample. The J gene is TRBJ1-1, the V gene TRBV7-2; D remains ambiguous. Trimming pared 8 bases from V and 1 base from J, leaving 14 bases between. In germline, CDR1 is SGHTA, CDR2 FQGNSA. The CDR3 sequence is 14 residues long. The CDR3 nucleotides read TGTGCCAGCTCTACGAGGGAGGGGAACACTGAAGCTTTCTTT. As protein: CASSTREGNTEAFF.

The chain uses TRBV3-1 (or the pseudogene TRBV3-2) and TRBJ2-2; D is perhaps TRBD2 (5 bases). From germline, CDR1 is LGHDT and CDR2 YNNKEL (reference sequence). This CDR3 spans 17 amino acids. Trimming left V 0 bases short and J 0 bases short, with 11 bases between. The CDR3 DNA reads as TGTGCCAGCAGCCAAGACCACCCAGCGGCGAACACCGGGGAGCTGTTTTTT. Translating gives CASSQDHPAANTGELFF.

CDR3 nucleotides: TGTGCCAGCAGCTTGGGCCGAAACACCATATATTTT. Its protein product is CASSLGRNTIYF. The chain joins TRBV7-2 to TRBJ1-3, with D unclear. Trimming pared 3 bases from V and 5 bases from J, leaving 5 bases between. Germline loops: CDR1 SGHTA, CDR2 FQGNSA. CDR3 length: 12 residues.

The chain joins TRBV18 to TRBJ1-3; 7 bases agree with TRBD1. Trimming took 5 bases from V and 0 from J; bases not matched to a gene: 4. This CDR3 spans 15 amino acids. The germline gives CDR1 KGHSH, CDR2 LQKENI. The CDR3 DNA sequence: TGTGCCAGCTCAACGGACAGGAGCTCTGGAAACACCATATATTTT. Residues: CASSTDRSSGNTIYF. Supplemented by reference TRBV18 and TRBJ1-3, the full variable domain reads NAGVMQNPRHLVRRRGQEARLRCSPMKGHSHVYWYRQLPEEGLKFMVYLQKENIIDESGMPKERFSAEFPKEGPSILRIQQVVRGDSAAYFCASSTDRSSGNTIYFGEGSWLTVV.

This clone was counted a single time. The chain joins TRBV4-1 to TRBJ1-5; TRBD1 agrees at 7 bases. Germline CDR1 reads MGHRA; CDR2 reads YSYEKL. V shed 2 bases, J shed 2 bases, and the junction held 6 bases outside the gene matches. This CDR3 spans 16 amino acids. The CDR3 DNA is TGCGCCAGCAGCCAATCACAGGGGCTCGGCAATCAGCCCCAGCATTTT. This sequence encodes CASSQSQGLGNQPQHF.